The present TCR beta chain was sequenced within a study of early T cells in non-severe SARS-CoV-2 infection. Germline CDR1 and CDR2: SGHAT and FQNNGV. V was pared by 1 base and J by 5 bases, with 7 bases of the junction left unmatched. The CDR3 extends over 16 amino acids. TCRdb processed the 5' RACE reads anew with MiXCR; each CDR3 protein has one entry. The sample contains 45,000 to 55,000 distinct CDR3 sequences, 7.7% of which appear only once. The TCR was taken from an adult who was a healthcare worker with PCR-confirmed SARS-CoV-2 infection or an uninfected control (not recorded which). Input material: whole blood. The genes are TRBV11-2 and TRBJ2-7; 11 bases match TRBD2. The CDR3 reads CASSLAPSGGINEQYF. CDR3 in DNA: TGTGCCAGCAGCTTAGCCCCTAGCGGGGGGATCAACGAGCAGTACTTC.